This section outlines one T cell receptor (beta chain) sequence together with its context. This clonotype showed up just a few times. The antigen it binds to is not known. No much larger clone is present one base from it, and per-base qualities are unavailable. The junction shows trimming of 6 bases on V and 6 bases on J, plus 12 bases between the germline ends. CDR1 and CDR2 were assigned from the germline V gene as MNHEY and SVGEGT. The CDR3 covers 13 residues, taking in both the cysteine and the phenylalanine. The kept DNA is CDR3 alone, 39 bases in frame from the first base. Libraries of naive CD8 T cells were built from anywhere between roughly 17,000 and 1,000,000 sorted cells, with 10%, 30% or 50% of the purified RNA used. On a BD FACSAria II, naive CD8 T cells were FACS-sorted as CD8+CD4-CCR7+CD45RA+ and collected into RLT Plus buffer. To test detection sensitivity, Jurkat RNA equivalent to more than eight TCR copies was spiked into samples of roughly 18,000-1,000,000 naive CD8 T cells. CD8 T cells were enriched using RosetteSep CD8+ T Cell Enrichment Cocktail and Ficoll-Paque, and the enriched cells then underwent ACK red cell lysis.

Library preparation was by PCR. Sequencing took place on an Illumina HiSeq 4000. Bulk TCR libraries were prepared as previously described, using TCR primers listed in Table S5. Purification of total RNA was performed with the Qiagen AllPrep DNA/RNA kit. Before analysis, reads from multiple sequencing runs of one library were combined. Processing in the source paper ran as follows. Reads were retained only if an exact TCR constant sequence was present, and the retained reads were trimmed to 150 nt and grouped according to their 12-nt molecular barcodes. Within each barcode group, reads were sub-clustered at a 15% Levenshtein threshold, and quality-weighted consensus sequences were built per RNA molecule. Non-functional sequences were filtered out, along with any lower-count sequence sitting one edit away from another sequence. On the basis of fitting two negative binomial distributions, barcode sub-clusters with fewer than 20% of the maximum read count were discarded. TCRdb passed the public sequencing reads through fastp at Q25 and MiXCR, retaining productive beta sequences. Rows matching on CDR3 protein sequence are summarized as one entry with the most common DNA and genes. In this record, the V and J calls reflect TCRdb's handling and not the investigators' own analysis. The sample table lists around 460,000 distinct CDR3 sequences, about 20% of them with a count of one. In total, the top ten clones hold 0.7% to 1% of the sample.

The data stem from a study of molecular identifiers for immune sequencing clone quantification (dated by TCRdb to the late 2010s). As for the study more broadly: For a replicate experiment, the RNA from either about 20,000 or 100,000 naive CD8 T cells was divided into five aliquots, and four of those aliquots went on to sequencing. CD8 T cells were used in a methods study to benchmark molecular-identifier clustering-based TCR repertoire sequencing (MIDCIRS) and TCR RNA copy counting.

Study-level results and caveats: Without barcode sub-clustering, chimeric consensus sequences inflated TCR diversity; chimeras reached as high as 47%. About three recovered TCR RNA copies per cell were obtained by modeling, versus roughly 9.7 by digital PCR, implying a capture efficiency of about 30%. In CMV-specific effector cells, clones with more than 20 RNA copies contained over 98% of molecules, whereas in naive cells such clones contained under 1% of molecules. The naive libraries included spiked-in Jurkat TCR RNA (roughly 9 copies' worth), and this RNA is not part of the donor repertoire. The sizes of highly expanded clones could end up underestimated when identical TCR molecules share a barcode. Even against a background of 750,000 to 1,000,000 naive CD8 T cells, spiked-in Jurkat TCR RNA amounting to a single cell's worth was reported to be detectable.

The sequenced material came from naive CD8+ T cells from blood, with Jurkat cell RNA spiked in. The label giving this sample's cell subset or site can be read as: FACS-sorted CD8+CD4-CCR7+CD45RA+ naive T cells. This sequence originates from a human donor in good health. Some libraries in this study had Jurkat cell RNA spiked in. Recombination linked TRBV6-2 or TRBV6-3 to TRBJ1-5, with no reliable assignment of the D segment. The DNA reads as follows: TGTGCCAGCAGAGGACTAGGGTTTCAGCCCCAGCATTTT. The resulting protein is CASRGLGFQPQHF.